The 14 T cell receptor beta chains in this list originate from one sample, sequenced in a study of blood T cell repertoires in COVID-19. This table comes from immunoSEQ multiplex PCR, and its TCRdb copy is limited to in-frame clones, with some not included. This table has about 91,000 clones, over 60% appearing once. The sample was peripheral blood. These receptors all stem from a man in his 70s with acute or convalescent COVID-19.

The chain carries TRBV7-9 and TRBJ2-7, with TRBD1 matching over 10 bases. J lost 8 bases, V lost 5 bases, and 9 bases had no gene match. Germline values: CDR1 SEHNR, CDR2 FQNEAQ (reference sequence). The CDR3 has 14 amino acids. The CDR3 region is CASSGGGTGVKQYF. The CDR3 DNA follows: TGTGCCAGCAGCGGTGGTGGGACAGGGGTGAAGCAGTACTTC.

This clone was observed a single time. The chain uses TRBV18 and TRBJ2-1; D gene ambiguous. CDR3 length: 14 amino acids. V lost 3 bases and J 5 bases, leaving 11 bases between the germline ends. Germline CDR1 and CDR2: KGHSH and LQKENI. CDR3: CASSPLDADNEQFF. In DNA form, the CDR3 reads TGTGCCAGCTCACCCCTTGACGCGGACAATGAGCAGTTCTTC.

The rearrangement links TRBV5-1 to TRBJ2-5, with D tentatively TRBD2 (7 bases). This CDR3 region has 16 residues. The V end lost 0 bases, the J end lost 5 bases, and 17 bases lay between the germline ends. Per germline, CDR1 SGHRS and CDR2 YFSETQ. The DNA of the CDR3 is TGCGCCAGCAGCTTGGGCGGGGGCGCAGCCAAGGAGACCCAGTACTTC. The encoded protein is CASSLGGGAAKETQYF.

This chain joins TRBV7-8 and TRBJ1-2, with D uncertain. Germline V gene sequence: CDR1 SGHVS, CDR2 FQNEAQ. Trimming removed 4 bases at V and 4 bases at J, with 13 bases between. The CDR3 has 14 amino acids. The CDR3 sequence: CASSSALDSYGYTF. As DNA, the CDR3 is TGTGCCAGCAGCTCCGCTCTAGATTCCTATGGCTACACCTTC.

This clone was found once. The chain uses TRBV5-6 and TRBJ1-2; 7 nucleotides line up with TRBD1. From germline, CDR1 is SGHDT and CDR2 YYEEEE. The CDR3 extends over 15 amino acids. The V gene end was trimmed by 0 bases and the J gene end by 2 bases; junction bases not matched to a gene: 4. The CDR3 is CASSLVGQANYGYTF. CDR3 coding DNA: TGTGCCAGCAGCTTGGTAGGACAGGCAAACTATGGCTACACCTTC.

This clone has more than one count but fewer than ten. This specimen includes other DNA sequences encoding the same CDR3. The V call is TRBV2, the J call TRBJ1-5, with D perhaps TRBD1 (6 bases). CDR3 length: 13 amino acids. Looked up from germline, CDR1 is SNHLY and CDR2 is FYNNEI. V dropped 4 bases and J dropped 4 bases, with 8 bases sitting between them. CDR3 residues: CASSGQGNQPQHF. CDR3 bases: TGTGCCAGCAGTGGGCAGGGGAATCAGCCCCAGCATTTT.

This clone occurred once. The chain joins TRBV6-5 to TRBJ1-6; tentatively, D is TRBD1 (5 bases). The CDR3 extends over 15 amino acids. Trimming pared 4 bases from V and 4 bases from J, leaving 11 bases between. The germline gives CDR1 MNHEY, CDR2 SVGAGI. Written as DNA, the CDR3 is TGTGCCAGCAGTTCCCTAGACAGTTATAATTCACCCCTCCACTTT. Translated, it gives CASSSLDSYNSPLHF.

The chain carries TRBV15 and TRBJ1-4; D gene unclear. V was shortened by 0 bases and J by 9 bases, with 5 bases between the two germline ends. The CDR3 extends over 12 amino acids. CDR1 is LNHNV, CDR2 YYDKDF, per germline (reference sequence). The CDR3 sequence: CATSRDSKKLFF. CDR3 in DNA: TGTGCCACCAGCAGAGATAGCAAAAAACTGTTTTTT.

This chain connects TRBV5-1 to TRBJ1-3; 12 positions agree with TRBD1. Trimming at V came to 1 base and at J to 5 bases, leaving 4 bases not matched to a gene. The germline CDR1 and CDR2 sequences are SGHRS and YFSETQ. There are 16 residues in the CDR3. CDR3 DNA: TGCGCCAGCAGCTTGCCCGGGACAGGGGGCAGAAACACCATATATTTT. Its protein product is CASSLPGTGGRNTIYF.

The chain uses TRBV7-3 and TRBJ2-5, with 8 nucleotides matching TRBD2. With V trimmed by 3 bases and J by 5 bases, 8 bases remained unmatched. The CDR3 totals 15 residues. Per germline, CDR1 SGHTA and CDR2 FQGTGA. Here the CDR3 reads CASSFGGGFSETQYF. CDR3 nucleotide sequence: TGTGCCAGCAGCTTCGGGGGGGGCTTTAGTGAGACCCAGTACTTC. Looking up the rest from reference TRBV7-3 and TRBJ2-5 gives the full variable domain: GAGVSQTPSNKVTEKGKYVELRCDPISGHTALYWYRQSLGQGPEFLIYFQGTGAADDSGLPNDRFFAVRPEGSVSTLKIQRTERGDSAVYLCASSFGGGFSETQYFGPGTRLLVL.

This clone was seen only a few times. The chain combines TRBV5-1 with TRBJ1-4, with 10 bases lining up with TRBD1. Unmatched junction bases numbered 4, after V lost 0 bases and J lost 8 bases. The V gene's germline CDR1 is SGHRS and CDR2 YFSETQ. The CDR3 is made up of 15 amino acids. CDR3 residues: CASSLEGQGIEKLFF. DNA for the CDR3: TGCGCCAGCAGCTTGGAGGGACAGGGGATAGAAAAACTGTTTTTT.

This clone was seen repeatedly, ten times or more. The chain couples TRBV24-1 to TRBJ1-5; 8 bases align to TRBD1. Germline trimming cut 0 bases from V and 1 base from J; bases unmatched to any gene: 13. From germline, CDR1 is KGHDR and CDR2 SFDVKD. The CDR3 contains 20 residues. The CDR3 here is CATSDLKLWDRSRSNQPQHF. For the CDR3, the DNA is TGTGCCACCAGTGATTTGAAGCTGTGGGACAGGAGCAGAAGCAATCAGCCCCAGCATTTT.

CDR3 sequence (DNA): TGTGCCAGCAGTTCGTATTTCGGGACACCCGATAGCAATCAGCCCCAGCATTTT. It translates to CASSSYFGTPDSNQPQHF. The chain links TRBV28 to TRBJ1-5; weak D call: TRBD1 (6 bases). The CDR3 consists of 18 residues. Trimming removed 4 bases from V and 0 bases from J, with 19 bases in between. The germline V gene has CDR1 MDHEN and CDR2 SYDVKM.

The chain employs TRBV7-6 and TRBJ2-5; 7 nucleotides agree with TRBD2. J was trimmed by 3 bases and V by 0 bases; bases with no gene match: 7. There are 16 residues in the CDR3. Germline V gene sequence: CDR1 SGHVS, CDR2 FNYEAQ. CDR3 protein: CASSLALEGLKETQYF. The CDR3 coding sequence is TGTGCCAGCAGCTTAGCCCTCGAGGGACTAAAAGAGACCCAGTACTTC.